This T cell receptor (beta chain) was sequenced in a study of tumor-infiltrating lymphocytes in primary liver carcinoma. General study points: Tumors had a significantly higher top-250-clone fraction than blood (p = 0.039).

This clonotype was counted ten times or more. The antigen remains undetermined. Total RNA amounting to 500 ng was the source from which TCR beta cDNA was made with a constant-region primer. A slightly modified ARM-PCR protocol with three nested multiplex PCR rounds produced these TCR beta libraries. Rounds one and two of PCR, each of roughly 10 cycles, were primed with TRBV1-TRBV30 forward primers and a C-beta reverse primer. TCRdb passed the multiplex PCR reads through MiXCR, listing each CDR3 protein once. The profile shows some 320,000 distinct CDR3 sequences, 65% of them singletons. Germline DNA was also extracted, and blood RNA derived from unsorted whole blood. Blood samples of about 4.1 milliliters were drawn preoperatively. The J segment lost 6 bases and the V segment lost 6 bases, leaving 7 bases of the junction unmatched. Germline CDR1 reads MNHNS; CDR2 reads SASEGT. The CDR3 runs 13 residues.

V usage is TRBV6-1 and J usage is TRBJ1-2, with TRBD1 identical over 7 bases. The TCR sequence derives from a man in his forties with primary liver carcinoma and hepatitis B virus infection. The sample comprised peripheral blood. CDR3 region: CASSRTGENGYTF. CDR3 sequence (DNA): TGTGCCAGCAGCAGAACAGGGGAGAATGGCTACACCTTC.